The T cell receptor (beta chain) under discussion was sequenced for a study of cytomegalovirus exposure and HLA in healthy donors. The PCR contained 60 Vbeta and 13 Jbeta primers. Clones were sequenced by immunoSEQ multiplex PCR, and TCRdb holds only the in-frame ones, with some missing. The sample records some 150,000 clones, over 80% being singletons. V was cut by 2 bases and J by 5 bases, with 11 bases left in between. This CDR3 has 14 amino acids. Germline lookup yields CDR1 SGHRS and CDR2 YFSETQ. The TCR sequence derives from a woman between 50 and 59 years old in good health and CMV-seropositive. The rearrangement uses TRBV5-1 and TRBJ2-1; maybe TRBD1 (5 bases). Sequences were obtained from PBMCs. CDR3 amino acids: CASSFSPGNNEQFF. The CDR3 bases are TGCGCCAGCAGCTTTAGTCCAGGGAACAATGAGCAGTTCTTC.